Listed below are T cell receptor beta chains from one sample, sequenced in a study of blood T cells in healthy people across ages. TCRdb processed the 5' RACE reads anew with MiXCR; each CDR3 protein has one entry. The profile shows just over 1 million distinct CDR3 sequences, around 45% of them singletons. The sample was blood. These receptors were obtained from a woman aged 55-69 years in good health. Each CDR3 is given with its conserved first and last residue. The order of the fields is clone size, J gene, D gene, V gene, CDR3 DNA, CDR3 protein. D genes are given only for firm matches. Clone size appears in some rows only: once, few, many, or a class for an expanded clone.

NA | TRBJ1-5 | NA | TRBV6-2/TRBV6-3 | TGTGCCAGCAGTCCGGACTTCAGACAGCCCCAGCATTTT | CASSPDFRQPQHF
NA | TRBJ1-1 | NA | TRBV5-1 | TGCGCCAGCAGCGTAGCTTGGGGGCAGCCTGAAGCTTTCTTT | CASSVAWGQPEAFF
NA | TRBJ1-2 | TRBD1 | TRBV12-3/TRBV12-4 | TGTGCCAGCAGCCTGACAGGGGATGGAGACTACACCTTC | CASSLTGDGDYTF
few | TRBJ2-3 | TRBD1 | TRBV28 | TGTGCCAGCAGACCAGGGGGCCCCAGCACAGATACGCAGTATTTT | CASRPGGPSTDTQYF
few | TRBJ1-2 | NA | TRBV21-1 | TGTGCCAGCAGCAAAGCGGGCAAGGAGGGAATAAGGGGTGGCTACACCTTC | CASSKAGKEGIRGGYTF
NA | TRBJ2-7 | NA | TRBV7-8 | TGTGCCAGCAGGGACAGAGTCACCCAGGCCGAGCAGTACTTC | CASRDRVTQAEQYF
NA | TRBJ2-5 | TRBD2 | TRBV14 | TGTGCCAGCAGCCGGACTAGCGGGGTTGGGGCGGAGCAGTACTTC | CASSRTSGVGAEQYF
few | TRBJ2-7 | NA | TRBV12-5 | TGTGCTAGTGGTTCCGGGACCACTGTAATCTACGAGCAGTACTTC | CASGSGTTVIYEQYF
NA | TRBJ2-3 | NA | TRBV12-3/TRBV12-4 | TGTGCCAGCAGTTTTTATCAGGTCCCAGATACGCAGTATTTT | CASSFYQVPDTQYF
NA | TRBJ2-7 | NA | TRBV3-1 | TGTGCCAGCAGCCCACTACCCGGACGGAGTTGGTTCGAGCAGTACTTC | CASSPLPGRSWFEQYF
NA | TRBJ2-5 | NA | TRBV27 | TGTGCCAGCACCTTGGGTGGGACCCAGTACTTC | CASTLGGTQYF
once | TRBJ2-1 | NA | TRBV21-1 | TGTGCCAGCAGCACAACTCGAGCGGGGGGGGAAATGCCCTACAATGAGCAGTTCTTC | CASSTTRAGGEMPYNEQFF
NA | TRBJ2-3 | NA | TRBV2 | TGTGCCAGCAGGACCAATGAAAGCACAGATACGCAGTATTTT | CASRTNESTDTQYF
NA | TRBJ1-2 | NA | TRBV9 | TGTGCCAGCAGCCACCAGCGGGGGGATGGCTACACCTTC | CASSHQRGDGYTF
NA | TRBJ2-7 | TRBD2 | TRBV12-3/TRBV12-4 | TGTGCCAGCAGTTTAAGCCTAGCGGGAGGGCCCTACGAGCAGTACTTC | CASSLSLAGGPYEQYF
NA | TRBJ2-1 | NA | TRBV10-3 | TGTGCCATCAGCGGGGGTTACAATGAGCAGTTCTTC | CAISGGYNEQFF
NA | TRBJ2-7 | TRBD1 | TRBV6-5 | TGTGCCAGCATCCTTCGACAGGGGGCTTTCGAGCAGTACTTC | CASILRQGAFEQYF
few | TRBJ1-1 | NA | TRBV6-5 | TGTGCCAGCAGCTCCACACCTAGCCTACACACTGAAGCTTTCTTT | CASSSTPSLHTEAFF
few | TRBJ1-2 | NA | TRBV7-2 | TGTGCCAGCAGCCAACCGGTTAACTATGGCTACACCTTC | CASSQPVNYGYTF
NA | TRBJ1-5 | NA | TRBV27 | TGTGCCAGCAGTTTAAATGGGGGCAATCAGCCCCAGCATTTT | CASSLNGGNQPQHF
few | TRBJ1-2 | TRBD1 | TRBV12-3/TRBV12-4 | TGTGCCAGCAGCGGACAGGGCTGGGCTAACTATGGCTACACCTTC | CASSGQGWANYGYTF
NA | TRBJ1-2 | NA | TRBV12-3/TRBV12-4 | TGTGCCAGCAGTTTAGCAGGGGCCCATAACTATGGCTACACCTTC | CASSLAGAHNYGYTF
few | TRBJ1-1 | NA | TRBV7-6 | TGTGCCAGCAGCTCCGGAGAAGACACTGAAGCTTTCTTT | CASSSGEDTEAFF
NA | TRBJ2-3 | NA | TRBV9 | TGTGCCAGCAGCGTAGGGAAAAGCGGAGGGCCGCGCACAGATACGCAGTATTTT | CASSVGKSGGPRTDTQYF
once | TRBJ2-3 | TRBD2 | TRBV6-6 | TGTGCCAGCAGTTACTCGTTGTCGGGGAGGGCCCCAGATACGCAGTATTTT | CASSYSLSGRAPDTQYF
NA | TRBJ1-4 | NA | TRBV4-1 | TGCGCCAGCAGCCGAGTGACGGACGCAACTAATGAAAAACTGTTTTTT | CASSRVTDATNEKLFF
NA | TRBJ2-7 | TRBD2 | TRBV13 | TGTGCCAGCAGCTTAGAGGGGAGGCGGGAGGTCGGCAATGAGCAGTACTTC | CASSLEGRREVGNEQYF
few | TRBJ2-7 | TRBD1 | TRBV29-1 | TGCAGCGTTGAGAGGGGGCTCAATCCCTACGAGCAGTACTTC | CSVERGLNPYEQYF
NA | TRBJ2-1 | NA | TRBV28 | TGTGCCACCGCAGGGGACTCCTACAATGAGCAGTTCTTC | CATAGDSYNEQFF
NA | TRBJ1-4 | NA | TRBV6-6 | TGTGCCAGCAGAGACGGCCTAAATGAAAAACTGTTTTTT | CASRDGLNEKLFF
few | TRBJ2-1 | NA | TRBV4-1 | TGCGCCAGCAGCCAGGCTAGGACCGGCGAGCAGTTCTTC | CASSQARTGEQFF
NA | TRBJ2-7 | TRBD2 | TRBV7-9 | TGCGCCAGCAGCCAAGAAACCGGGGGGTCCTCCTACGAGCAGTACTTC | CASSQETGGSSYEQYF
NA | TRBJ2-7 | NA | TRBV29-1 | TGCAGCGTTGTTTGGACTAACCTCGGGGAGCAGTACTTC | CSVVWTNLGEQYF
few | TRBJ2-5 | NA | TRBV11-2 | TGTGCCAGCAGCCCCGGGAGTGTACCAAGGGAGACCCAGTACTTC | CASSPGSVPRETQYF
few | TRBJ2-1 | NA | TRBV20-1 | TGCAGTGCTAGCCCGATGTTCTCTGGTGAGCAGTTCTTC | CSASPMFSGEQFF
NA | TRBJ2-7 | NA | TRBV6-6 | TGTGCCAGCAGTTACTCCGCGGGTCGGGGAACCTACGAGCAGTACTTC | CASSYSAGRGTYEQYF
NA | TRBJ2-1 | NA | TRBV7-2 | TGTGCCAGCAGTTTAGGGGGGCAGGATCTGCAGTTCTTC | CASSLGGQDLQFF
few | TRBJ2-5 | NA | TRBV24-1 | TGTGCCACCAGTGATTTGTTAGTCGGGGGACGGGAGACCCAGTACTTC | CATSDLLVGGRETQYF
NA | TRBJ2-3 | NA | TRBV28 | TGTGCCAGCGCCAACAGTTACACAGATACGCAGTATTTT | CASANSYTDTQYF
many | TRBJ2-3 | NA | TRBV20-1 | TGCAGTGCTACCTCGGGGGATACGCAGTATTTT | CSATSGDTQYF
NA | TRBJ2-7 | TRBD2 | TRBV19 | TGTGCCAGTAGTATAGGTTCGCGGGGGGTCAACTCCTACGAGCAGTACTTC | CASSIGSRGVNSYEQYF